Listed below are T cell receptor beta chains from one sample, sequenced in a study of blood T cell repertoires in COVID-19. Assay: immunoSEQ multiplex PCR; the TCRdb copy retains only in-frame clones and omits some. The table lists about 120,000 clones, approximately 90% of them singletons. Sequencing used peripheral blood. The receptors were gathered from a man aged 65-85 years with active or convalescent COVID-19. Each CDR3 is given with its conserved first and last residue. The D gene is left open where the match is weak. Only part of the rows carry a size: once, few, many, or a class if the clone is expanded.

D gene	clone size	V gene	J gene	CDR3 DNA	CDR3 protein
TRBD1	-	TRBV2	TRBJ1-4	TGTGCCAGCCACGGGACAGGGGAAAAACTGTTTTTT	CASHGTGEKLFF
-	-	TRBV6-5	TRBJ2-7	TGTGCCAGCGAAAGGGGTGAGCAGTACTTC	CASERGEQYF
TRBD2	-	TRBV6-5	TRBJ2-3	TGTGCCAGCAGTTTACTAGCGGGAGGGATAGATACGCAGTATTTT	CASSLLAGGIDTQYF
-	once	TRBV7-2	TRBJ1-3	TGTGCCAGCAGCTTAGTCCGTCGCGGATCTGGAAACACCATATATTTT	CASSLVRRGSGNTIYF
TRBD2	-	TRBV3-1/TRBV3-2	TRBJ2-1	TGTGCCAGCAGCGGGACTAGCGGGAGTTTGGAGCAGTTCTTC	CASSGTSGSLEQFF
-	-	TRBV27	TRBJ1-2	TGTGCCAGCAGTTTATATGCAGGGACTAACTATGGCTACACCTTC	CASSLYAGTNYGYTF
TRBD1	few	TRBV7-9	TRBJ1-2	TGTGCCAGCAGCTTAGGACAGGGGGATGGCTACACCTTC	CASSLGQGDGYTF
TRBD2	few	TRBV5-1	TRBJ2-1	TGCGCCAGCATCTTGATCGGGAGGGTGGGATGGAATGAGCAGTTCTTC	CASILIGRVGWNEQFF
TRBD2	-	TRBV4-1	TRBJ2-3	TGCGCCAGCAGCCTATCTCGGGGGGATACAGATACGCAGTATTTT	CASSLSRGDTDTQYF
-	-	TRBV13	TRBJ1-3	TGTGCCAGCAGCCCCGATCGGGGGTCTGGAAACACCATATATTTT	CASSPDRGSGNTIYF
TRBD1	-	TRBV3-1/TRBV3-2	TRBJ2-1	TGTGCCAGCGGGACAGCAGGGATCTACAATGAGCAGTTCTTC	CASGTAGIYNEQFF
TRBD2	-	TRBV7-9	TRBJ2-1	TGTGCCAGCAGCGCCCCGCGCGGGAGAGGCTACAATGAGCAGTTCTTC	CASSAPRGRGYNEQFF
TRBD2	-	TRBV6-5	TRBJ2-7	TGTGCCAGCAGCCTGACTAGCGGGAGGGTTTCCGAGCAGTACTTC	CASSLTSGRVSEQYF
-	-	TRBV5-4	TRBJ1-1	TGTGCCAGCAGCCCCGTCGAGACAGCCCCGAACACTGAAGCTTTCTTT	CASSPVETAPNTEAFF
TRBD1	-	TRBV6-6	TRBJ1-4	TGTGCCAGCAGTTACCGACAGGGAAGTGGTGAAAAACTGTTTTTT	CASSYRQGSGEKLFF
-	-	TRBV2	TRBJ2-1	TGTGCCAGCAGTGGAGAACCGAGGAGCTCCTACAATGAGCAGTTCTTC	CASSGEPRSSYNEQFF
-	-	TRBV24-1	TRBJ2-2	TGTGCCTTACTCCGGAGAGGGAACCCCGGGGAGCTGTTTTTT	CALLRRGNPGELFF
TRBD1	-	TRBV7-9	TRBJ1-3	TGTGCCAGCAGCCGAGGGACAGGGGCTGGAAACACCATATATTTT	CASSRGTGAGNTIYF
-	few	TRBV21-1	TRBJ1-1	TGTGCCAGCAGCAAAGTTTATCTTTACAGGGCAGACTTTTCCCTCTGTCGGACTGAAGCTTTCTTT	CASSKVYLYRADFSLCRTEAFF
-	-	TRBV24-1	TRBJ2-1	TGTGCCACCAGTGACCGAGACGCGGCGGGATACAATGAGCAGTTCTTC	CATSDRDAAGYNEQFF
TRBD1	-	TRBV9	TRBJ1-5	TGTGCCAGCAGCGTCGGACAGGGCAATCAGCCCCAGCATTTT	CASSVGQGNQPQHF
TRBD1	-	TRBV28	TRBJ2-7	TGTGCCAGCAGTTCGCAACCGACAGGGGGCGTTTTTCGTTCCGGTGAGCAGTACTTC	CASSSQPTGGVFRSGEQYF
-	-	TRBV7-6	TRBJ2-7	TGTGCCAGCAGCCTGAACAGGCAGCAAGGTGGCGAGCAGTACTTC	CASSLNRQQGGEQYF
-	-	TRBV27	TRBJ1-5	TGTGCCAGCAGTTTATCTCCCCTCTCGGCCCAGCATTTT	CASSLSPLSAQHF
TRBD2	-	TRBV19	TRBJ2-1	TGTGCCAGTAGTCAGCGGGAGCTTTGGAATGAGCAGTTCTTC	CASSQRELWNEQFF
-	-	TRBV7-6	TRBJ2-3	TGTGCCAGCAGCTTAGAGAGGCCCCTCTTATTAGCGGAGGGACCTACAGATACGCAGTATTTT	CASSLERPLLLAEGPTDTQYF
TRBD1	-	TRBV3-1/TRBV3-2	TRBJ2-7	TGTGCCAGCATGGGACAGCATTACGAGCAGTACTTC	CASMGQHYEQYF
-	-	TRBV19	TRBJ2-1	TGTGCCAGTAGTATCGACTACGAGACCAGACGGAATGAGCAGTTCTTC	CASSIDYETRRNEQFF
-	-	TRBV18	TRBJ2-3	TGTGCCAGCTCAAACCCAGGGTCGGGAGATACGCAGTATTTT	CASSNPGSGDTQYF
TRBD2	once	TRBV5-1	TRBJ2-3	TGCGCCAGCAGGGCTAGCGGGAGTTTGGCAGATACGCAGTATTTT	CASRASGSLADTQYF
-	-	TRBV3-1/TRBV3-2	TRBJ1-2	TGTGCCAGCAGCCAAGAGACAAACTATGGCTACACCTTC	CASSQETNYGYTF
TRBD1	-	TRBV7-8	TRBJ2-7	TGTGCCAGCAGCCTTGGGGACAGCGCCTACGAGCAGTACTTC	CASSLGDSAYEQYF
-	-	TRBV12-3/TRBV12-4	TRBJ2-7	TGTGCCAGCAGTTTACCCCCCCGTTACGAGCAGTACTTC	CASSLPPRYEQYF
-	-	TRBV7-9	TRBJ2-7	TGTGCCAGCAGCGCCATCGATGGAGGTGCTTACGAGCAGTACTTC	CASSAIDGGAYEQYF
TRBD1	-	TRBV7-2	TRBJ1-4	TGTGCCAGCAGCTTGGGAGCACAGGGGTCTAATGAAAAACTGTTTTTT	CASSLGAQGSNEKLFF
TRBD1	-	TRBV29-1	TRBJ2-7	TGCAGCGTTGCGACAGGGTCTCAGAACGAGCAGTACTTC	CSVATGSQNEQYF
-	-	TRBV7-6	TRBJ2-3	TGTGCCAGCAGCTTGGGTAGCGGCGGCCCAGATACGCAGTATTTT	CASSLGSGGPDTQYF
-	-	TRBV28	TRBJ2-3	TGTGCCAGCACTGGGGCTAGCGGCACAGATACGCAGTATTTT	CASTGASGTDTQYF
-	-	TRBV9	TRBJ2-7	TGTGCCAGCAGCGCTCGTTTGACAGACTCCTACGAGCAGTACTTC	CASSARLTDSYEQYF
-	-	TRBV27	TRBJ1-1	TGTGCCAGCAGGTGGACAGAAGACACTGAAGCTTTCTTT	CASRWTEDTEAFF
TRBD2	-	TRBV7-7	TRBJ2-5	TGTGCTAGCAGCCCCGGAACGGGGGGGCAGGAGACCCAGTACTTC	CASSPGTGGQETQYF
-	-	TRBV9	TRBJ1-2	TGTGCCAGCAGCGGAACAAGACAGAACTATGGCTACACCTTC	CASSGTRQNYGYTF